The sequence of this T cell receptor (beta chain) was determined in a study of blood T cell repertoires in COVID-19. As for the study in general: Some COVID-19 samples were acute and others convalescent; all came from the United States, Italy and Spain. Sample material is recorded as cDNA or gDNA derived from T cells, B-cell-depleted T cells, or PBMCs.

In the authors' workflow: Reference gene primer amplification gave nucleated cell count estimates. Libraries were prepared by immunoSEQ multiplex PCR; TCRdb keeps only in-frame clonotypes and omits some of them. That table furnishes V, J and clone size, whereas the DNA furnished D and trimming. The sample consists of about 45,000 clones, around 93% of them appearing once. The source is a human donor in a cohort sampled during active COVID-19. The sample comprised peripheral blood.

The CDR3 region has the DNA TGTGCCAGCAGTAGGACAGGGGGCGAGGGAAACACCATATATTTT. Its protein is CASSRTGGEGNTIYF. This chain uses TRBV6-5 with TRBJ1-3, with 11 bases identical to TRBD1. The trim removed 5 bases at V and 4 bases at J, leaving 4 bases unmatched. This CDR3 region has 15 residues. Per germline, CDR1 MNHEY and CDR2 SVGAGI.